This T cell receptor (beta chain) comes out of a study of shared clonotypes between healthy human individuals. Per germline, CDR1 SGHTA and CDR2 FQGNSA. With V trimmed by 5 bases and J by 3 bases, 5 bases remained unmatched. CDR3 length: 16 residues. Notes on this clone: Its target is unknown. Other nucleotide sequences in the sample specify the same CDR3.

The data were produced by immunoSEQ multiplex PCR, yet TCRdb's version contains in-frame clones alone and is incomplete. The top ten clones hold roughly 1% of a sample with some 2,000,000 clones, just under 95% of them seen once. Positive CCR7 selection of CD45RO-negative cells yielded the naive CD8 cells, and terminally differentiated effector memory CD45RA+ cells were excluded. Findings of the study overall: Across subsets, estimated richness was generally greater for naive than for memory populations.

This clonotype was sampled from a man between 18 and 35 years old in good health. Sample: naive CD8+ T cells sorted from blood. The V call is TRBV7-2, the J call TRBJ2-3; 13 bases are a match to TRBD2. In nucleotides, the CDR3 is TGTGCCAGCAGCATCTGGACTAGCGGGAGAACAGATACGCAGTATTTT. Protein sequence: CASSIWTSGRTDTQYF.